This TCR beta chain is from a study of blood T cells in healthy people across ages. The study's findings and limits: Roughly linear declines in TCR beta diversity per million T cells occurred with age.

Alongside a J-beta primer mix, a sample-barcoded 5' primer served in a second PCR lasting 7 to 11 cycles. A tag from a template-switch adaptor with 12 random nucleotides marked each cDNA molecule. The study obtained at least 2.5 million CDR3-containing paired-end reads from every sample. TCRdb ran MiXCR on the 5' RACE reads and lists one entry per CDR3 protein. This table has around 1.5 million distinct CDR3 sequences, 35% to 45% appearing once. The ends lost 2 bases at V and 12 bases at J; junction bases unmatched: 14. CDR3 size: 15 residues. Germline assignment: CDR1 MNHEY and CDR2 SVGEGT. In regard to this clonotype: What it binds is unknown.

The V gene is TRBV6-2 or TRBV6-3, the J gene TRBJ2-7; 9 positions match TRBD1. The sample taken for sequencing was blood. The sequence was collected from a woman aged 18 to 35 in good health. The CDR3: CASSYAPGTGLATYF. The CDR3 DNA is TGTGCCAGCAGTTACGCCCCCGGGACAGGGTTGGCGACGTACTTC.